Below, 20 T cell receptor beta chains from the same sample are listed, as sequenced in a study of metastatic and nonmetastatic thyroid tumors. With MiXCR, TCRdb called clones anew from the PCR reads. The sample carries under 20,000 clones, more than 25% recorded once. Every patient was untreated before thyroid surgery. The sequencing sample was made of tumor tissue. The receptors derive from a female donor with papillary thyroid cancer or a benign thyroid nodule (not recorded which). Some clones in this sample may be carry-over from other donors' samples.

This chain connects TRBV6-1 to TRBJ2-7; the match to TRBD2 covers 12 bases. The CDR3 length is 14 residues. CDR1 and CDR2 from the germline V gene are MNHNS and SASEGT. V shed 6 bases and J 7 bases; nucleotides not matched to a gene: 7. The CDR3 loop is CASSVLAGGWEQYF. The CDR3, as DNA: TGTGCCAGCAGCGTACTAGCGGGAGGCTGGGAGCAGTACTTC.

This clone was recorded a few times. V and J are TRBV10-3 and TRBJ2-2; D is possibly TRBD2 (6 bases). The germline V and J ends were trimmed by 8 bases and 8 bases, with 12 bases remaining between them. Germline V CDR1 and CDR2: ENHRY, SYGVKD. This CDR3 is 12 amino acids long. The CDR3 sequence: CAISREGGELFF. The CDR3 nucleotides read TGTGCCATCTCGCGGGAAGGAGGGGAGCTGTTTTTT.

The chain recombines TRBV7-2 with TRBJ2-7; the match to TRBD1 covers 12 bases. The CDR3 is made up of 13 amino acids. J was trimmed by 6 bases and V by 6 bases; bases with no gene match: 3. Germline V gene sequence: CDR1 SGHTA, CDR2 FQGNSA. CDR3 nucleotides: TGTGCCAGCAGAGGGACAGGGGGCTCCGAGCAGTACTTC. Translation gives CASRGTGGSEQYF. The whole variable domain, remainder taken from reference TRBV7-2 and TRBJ2-7, is GAGVSQSPSNKVTEKGKDVELRCDPISGHTALYWYRQSLGQGLEFLIYFQGNSAPDKSGLPSDRFSAERTGGSVSTLTIQRTQQEDSAVYLCASRGTGGSEQYFGPGTRLTVT.

The rearrangement uses TRBV10-3 and TRBJ2-2; perhaps TRBD1 as D (6 bases). Trimming pared 2 bases from V and 0 bases from J, leaving 7 bases between. The CDR3 runs 15 residues. Germline V gene data show CDR1 as ENHRY and CDR2 as SYGVKD. The CDR3 DNA reads as TGTGCCATCAGTGAGGGGACAACGAACACCGGGGAGCTGTTTTTT. Translation: CAISEGTTNTGELFF.

The chain uses TRBV5-1 and TRBJ2-1, with 10 bases fitting TRBD2. Losses at the gene ends were 0 bases for V and 2 bases for J; bases not matched to a gene: 8. The CDR3 is 18 amino acids. Germline values: CDR1 SGHRS, CDR2 YFSETQ. As DNA, the CDR3 is TGCGCCAGCAGCTTGGGGGTTAGCGGGGGGACCACCTACAATGAGCAGTTCTTC. Residues: CASSLGVSGGTTYNEQFF.

This clone was seen many times. J is TRBJ1-3 and V is TRBV9; possible D gene TRBD1, 6 bases. The V gene's germline CDR1 is SGDLS and CDR2 YYNGEE. The CDR3 extends over 16 amino acids. Between the trimmed V and J ends, which lost 4 bases and 0 bases, there was a span of 14 bases. The CDR3 DNA reads TGTGCCAGCAGCCCGGAGGGGGGGGGCTCTGGAAACACCATATATTTT. This codes for CASSPEGGGSGNTIYF.

This clone was observed a handful of times. The same CDR3 also results from other DNA sequences found in this sample. The chain combines TRBV12-3 or TRBV12-4 with TRBJ2-7; unclear D gene. V was cut by 3 bases and J by 3 bases, with 3 bases left in between. The CDR3 is 11 residues long. The CDR3 DNA follows: TGTGCCAGCAGTTTCCTCTACGAGCAGTACTTC. This encodes CASSFLYEQYF.

This clone is termed medium-sized. The chain joins TRBV5-1 to TRBJ2-5; D is ambiguous. CDR1 is SGHRS and CDR2 is YFSETQ in the germline V gene. Between the trimmed V and J ends, which lost 7 bases and 0 bases, there was a span of 7 bases. CDR3 size: 12 residues. The CDR3 region has the DNA TGCGCCAGCCGCAGAGACCAAGAGACCCAGTACTTC. Protein: CASRRDQETQYF.

V and J are TRBV6-1 and TRBJ1-2; D gene uncertain. V gave up 0 bases and J gave up 6 bases, with 14 bases separating them. The V gene's germline CDR1 is MNHNS and CDR2 SASEGT. The CDR3 is 15 amino acids. Here the CDR3 DNA reads TGTGCCAGCAGTGAAGCAAATGCGCGAGTCAATGGCTACACCTTC. Its protein is CASSEANARVNGYTF.

This clone was seen only a few times. The V gene is TRBV6-5, the J gene TRBJ2-7; D gene ambiguous. Trimming removed 0 bases at V and 0 bases at J, with 6 bases between. The CDR3 runs to 14 residues. Germline CDR1 is MNHEY and CDR2 is SVGAGI. CDR3 coding DNA: TGTGCCAGCAGTTACTCGACTTTCTCCTACGAGCAGTACTTC. The encoded protein is CASSYSTFSYEQYF.

The sample holds a few counts of this clone. A much larger clone lies one base from this, so it may be a read error. Other DNA sequences in the same sample also yield this CDR3. In DNA, the CDR3 is TGTGCCAGCAGTGTAAGTGTTTTCACTGAAGCTTTCTTC. It specifies CASSVSVFTEAFF. The rearrangement uses TRBV2 and TRBJ1-1; D uncertain. Germline values: CDR1 SNHLY, CDR2 FYNNEI. The CDR3 length is 13 residues.

The gene calls are TRBV20-1 and TRBJ2-1; 10 positions match TRBD2. The CDR3 covers 16 residues. The J segment lost 3 bases and the V segment lost 0 bases, leaving 5 bases of the junction unmatched. Germline CDR1 reads DFQATT; CDR2 reads SNEGSKA (reference sequence). The DNA for the CDR3 is TGCAGTGCTAGAGAAGGGACTAGCGCGATCTACAATGAGCAGTTCTTC. Translating it yields CSAREGTSAIYNEQFF.

Relative to its sample, this clone is medium-sized. The rearrangement uses TRBV12-5 and TRBJ2-1, with D unresolved. CDR1 and CDR2 (germline): LGHNT, FRNRAP. Trimming took 7 bases from V and 7 from J, leaving 11 bases between them. The CDR3 sequence is 12 residues long. The CDR3 DNA follows: TGTGCTAGTGTTCTTGGCACTAATGAGCAGTTCTTC. This encodes CASVLGTNEQFF.

This clone counts as medium-sized (0.01 to 0.1%). The rearrangement uses TRBV28 and TRBJ1-2; possibly TRBD1 for D (6 bases). The CDR3 contains 15 residues. Germline V gives CDR1 MDHEN, CDR2 SYDVKM. V was cut by 4 bases and J by 3 bases, with 15 bases left in between. The DNA for the CDR3 is TGTGCCAGCAGTTCCCTCGACAGGCCGGACTATGGCTACACCTTC. Amino acid sequence: CASSSLDRPDYGYTF.

This chain connects TRBV12-3 or TRBV12-4 to TRBJ2-1; D perhaps matches TRBD2 (5 bases). The length of the CDR3 is 14 residues. V was clipped by 2 bases and J by 6 bases, with 11 bases between them. The CDR3 protein is CASSLKPGCNEQFF. CDR3 nucleotides: TGTGCCAGCAGTTTAAAGCCGGGGTGCAATGAGCAGTTCTTC.

This chain uses TRBV4-3 with TRBJ2-5, with TRBD2 as a possible D gene (6 bases). Germline V gene lookup returns CDR1 LGHNA and CDR2 YSLEER. Between the trimmed V and J ends, which lost 0 bases and 4 bases, there was a span of 15 bases. CDR3 length equals 16 residues. The CDR3 here is CASSQDLAVGGETQYF. The CDR3 DNA sequence: TGCGCCAGCAGCCAAGATTTAGCGGTGGGGGGAGAGACCCAGTACTTC.

This rearrangement joins TRBV18 to TRBJ1-2, with TRBD1 identical over 7 bases. The CDR3 has 17 residues. V trimming: 3 bases; J trimming: 8 bases; junction bases outside the gene matches: 18. CDR1 is KGHSH and CDR2 is LQKENI in the germline V gene. Here the CDR3 DNA reads TGTGCCAGCTCACCCGATGAGGGGGCGGCCTTGGCGTTCGGCTACACCTTC. Its translation is CASSPDEGAALAFGYTF.

This chain connects TRBV4-1 to TRBJ2-5; 14 bases agree with TRBD2. The CDR3 covers 18 residues. Germline V gives CDR1 MGHRA, CDR2 YSYEKL. With 0 bases clipped from V and 4 bases from J, the junction kept 7 bases outside the gene matches. The CDR3 protein is CASSQDPGLAGVSETQYF. As DNA, the CDR3 is TGCGCCAGCAGCCAAGACCCGGGACTAGCGGGAGTATCAGAGACCCAGTACTTC.

CDR3 region: CASSPGQGMKGNQPQHF. The CDR3 bases are TGCGCCAGCAGCCCGGGACAGGGTATGAAGGGCAATCAGCCCCAGCATTTT. The chain uses TRBV5-1 and TRBJ1-5; 9 positions agree with TRBD1. Losses at the gene ends were 4 bases for V and 2 bases for J; bases not matched to a gene: 10. This CDR3 has 17 amino acids. The germline V gene encodes CDR1 SGHRS and CDR2 YFSETQ.

This clone was seen ten or more times. A much larger clone sits a single nucleotide away, making a read error possible. The rearrangement uses TRBV16 and TRBJ2-7; either TRBD1 or TRBD2 may supply D (5 bases each). The CDR3 runs to 15 residues. CDR1 is KGHSY, CDR2 FQNENV, per germline. DNA of the CDR3: TGTGTCAGCAGCCTTCAAACCGGGGCGGGCGACGAGCAGTACTTC. It yields the protein CVSSLQTGAGDEQYF.